The rows below give T cell receptor beta chains drawn from one sample of a study of identical twins. TCRdb independently ran MiXCR on the 5' RACE reads; one entry per CDR3 protein. The table shows 430,000 or so distinct CDR3 sequences, with roughly 24% occurring only once. The same specimen was also included in a second study, on T cells expressing NK-cell markers.

What was sequenced was CD4+ T cells sorted from blood. The receptors originated from a woman younger than 35 in good health. The CDR3 runs from the conserved cysteine through the conserved F or W. The order of the fields is J gene, V gene, clone size, D gene, CDR3 DNA, CDR3 protein. D genes are given only for firm matches. The size entry is marked missing in some rows and otherwise reads once, few, many or a size class.

j_gene: TRBJ2-1; v_gene: TRBV5-1; abundance: few; d_gene: TRBD2; CDR3nt: TGCGCCAGCAGCGCCTTGGCGGGAGGGTTCGATGAGCAGTTCTTC; CDR3aa: CASSALAGGFDEQFF
j_gene: TRBJ1-1; v_gene: TRBV20-1; abundance: .; d_gene: .; CDR3nt: TGCAGTGTCTGGACGACAGGCCGAAACACTGAAGCTTTCTTT; CDR3aa: CSVWTTGRNTEAFF
j_gene: TRBJ1-1; v_gene: TRBV4-3; abundance: .; d_gene: .; CDR3nt: TGCGCCAGCAGCCAAGGCCTCAGAAACACTGAAGCTTTCTTT; CDR3aa: CASSQGLRNTEAFF
j_gene: TRBJ1-1; v_gene: TRBV6-2/TRBV6-3; abundance: few; d_gene: .; CDR3nt: TGTGCCAGCGCCCGAGGGCCGAACACTGAAGCTTTCTTT; CDR3aa: CASARGPNTEAFF
j_gene: TRBJ2-7; v_gene: TRBV5-1; abundance: .; d_gene: TRBD1; CDR3nt: TGCGCCAGCAGCTTGGAGGGACAGGGTTTCAACGAGCAGTACTTC; CDR3aa: CASSLEGQGFNEQYF
j_gene: TRBJ2-1; v_gene: TRBV12-3/TRBV12-4; abundance: few; d_gene: .; CDR3nt: TGTGCCAGCAGCCCCTGGGTAAATGAGCAGTTCTTC; CDR3aa: CASSPWVNEQFF
j_gene: TRBJ2-5; v_gene: TRBV5-1; abundance: .; d_gene: TRBD2; CDR3nt: TGCGCCACCGGAGGGACTAGCGGTCAAGAGACCCAGTACTTC; CDR3aa: CATGGTSGQETQYF
j_gene: TRBJ1-1; v_gene: TRBV2; abundance: many; d_gene: .; CDR3nt: TGTGCCAGCAGTGGTGGGGGCCTGAACACTGAAGCTTTCTTT; CDR3aa: CASSGGGLNTEAFF
j_gene: TRBJ2-3; v_gene: TRBV5-1; abundance: .; d_gene: .; CDR3nt: TGTGCCAGCAGCTTGGTTGGGGGTGCGGATACGCAGTATTTT; CDR3aa: CASSLVGGADTQYF
j_gene: TRBJ2-7; v_gene: TRBV27; abundance: few; d_gene: TRBD1; CDR3nt: TGTGCCAGCAGTTTCCACGGGACAGGGGGATACGAGCAGTACTTC; CDR3aa: CASSFHGTGGYEQYF
j_gene: TRBJ2-3; v_gene: TRBV12-3/TRBV12-4; abundance: few; d_gene: TRBD1; CDR3nt: TGTGCCAGCAGTACCGGGACAGTAAGGTATTTT; CDR3aa: CASSTGTVRYF
j_gene: TRBJ2-7; v_gene: TRBV19; abundance: few; d_gene: TRBD1; CDR3nt: TGTGCCAGTAGTGGAGTAACAGGGGGCGATACCTACGAGCAGTACTTC; CDR3aa: CASSGVTGGDTYEQYF
j_gene: TRBJ2-6; v_gene: TRBV30; abundance: .; d_gene: .; CDR3nt: TGTGCCTGGCACCCTCGAGGGGCTGGGGCCAACGTCCTGACTTTC; CDR3aa: CAWHPRGAGANVLTF
j_gene: TRBJ1-6; v_gene: TRBV5-1; abundance: .; d_gene: .; CDR3nt: TGCGCCAGCAGCTTGGAACGGAACGCACCCCTCCACTTT; CDR3aa: CASSLERNAPLHF
j_gene: TRBJ2-3; v_gene: TRBV5-1; abundance: few; d_gene: TRBD2; CDR3nt: TGCGCCAGCAGTGGCGGGAGAGCCACAGATACGCAGTATTTT; CDR3aa: CASSGGRATDTQYF
j_gene: TRBJ2-3; v_gene: TRBV9; abundance: .; d_gene: TRBD2; CDR3nt: TGTGCCAGCAGCGTTCGACTAGCGGGAGTAGCCGACCCAGATACGCAGTATTTT; CDR3aa: CASSVRLAGVADPDTQYF
j_gene: TRBJ2-1; v_gene: TRBV24-1; abundance: few; d_gene: .; CDR3nt: TGTGCCACCAGTGACCCTAGCCGGGGGCGAGGTGATGAGCAGTTCTTC; CDR3aa: CATSDPSRGRGDEQFF
j_gene: TRBJ2-7; v_gene: TRBV11-2; abundance: .; d_gene: .; CDR3nt: TGTGCCAGCAGCTTACAAAATTGGATTCCCTACGAGCAGTACTTC; CDR3aa: CASSLQNWIPYEQYF
j_gene: TRBJ1-2; v_gene: TRBV9; abundance: .; d_gene: .; CDR3nt: TGTGCCAGCAGCTTAACCGGGACACCCCTCCGCGGCTACACCTTC; CDR3aa: CASSLTGTPLRGYTF
j_gene: TRBJ2-1; v_gene: TRBV5-1; abundance: few; d_gene: TRBD2; CDR3nt: TGCGCCAGTCGCCTTAGCGGGAGCAACTACAATGAGCAGTTCTTC; CDR3aa: CASRLSGSNYNEQFF
j_gene: TRBJ2-7; v_gene: TRBV12-3/TRBV12-4; abundance: .; d_gene: .; CDR3nt: TGTGCCAGCAGTTTTGGACGGGGAGAGCAGTACTTC; CDR3aa: CASSFGRGEQYF
j_gene: TRBJ2-7; v_gene: TRBV20-1; abundance: .; d_gene: .; CDR3nt: TGCTCGCTCCGGAGGTTGACCCACGAGCAGTACTTC; CDR3aa: CSLRRLTHEQYF
j_gene: TRBJ2-7; v_gene: TRBV4-3; abundance: few; d_gene: TRBD2; CDR3nt: TGCGCCAGCAGCCCACATACCGGGGGTAGCGGGATCATGCCCTACGAGCAGTACTTC; CDR3aa: CASSPHTGGSGIMPYEQYF
j_gene: TRBJ2-1; v_gene: TRBV20-1; abundance: .; d_gene: TRBD2; CDR3nt: TGCAGTGCTCGGTCCACTAGCGCAAGACGTAATGAGCAGTTCTTC; CDR3aa: CSARSTSARRNEQFF
j_gene: TRBJ2-1; v_gene: TRBV11-3; abundance: .; d_gene: TRBD1; CDR3nt: TGTGCCAGCAGCTTAGATGGGGGGACAGGGGGCCGCAATGAGCAGTTCTTC; CDR3aa: CASSLDGGTGGRNEQFF
j_gene: TRBJ2-5; v_gene: TRBV29-1; abundance: few; d_gene: TRBD2; CDR3nt: TGCAGCGTTCGACTAGCAGAGGAGACCCAGTACTTC; CDR3aa: CSVRLAEETQYF
j_gene: TRBJ2-3; v_gene: TRBV5-6; abundance: .; d_gene: TRBD2; CDR3nt: TGTGCCGGTAGCGGGGGGCCTAGCACAGATACGCAGTATTTT; CDR3aa: CAGSGGPSTDTQYF
j_gene: TRBJ2-3; v_gene: TRBV12-3/TRBV12-4; abundance: .; d_gene: .; CDR3nt: TGTGCCAGCAGTCTTCAGGACTGGGGACATACGCAGTATTTT; CDR3aa: CASSLQDWGHTQYF
j_gene: TRBJ2-7; v_gene: TRBV10-3; abundance: few; d_gene: .; CDR3nt: TGTGCCATCAGTGCCTTTTCCGACAGCTCCTACGAGCAGTACTTC; CDR3aa: CAISAFSDSSYEQYF
j_gene: TRBJ2-1; v_gene: TRBV4-1; abundance: .; d_gene: TRBD2; CDR3nt: TGCGCCAGCAGCCCACGAGGACTAGCGGGAGGGAGCGATGAGCAGTTCTTC; CDR3aa: CASSPRGLAGGSDEQFF
j_gene: TRBJ2-7; v_gene: TRBV3-1; abundance: many; d_gene: TRBD2; CDR3nt: TGTGCCAGCAGCCTCTTGACTAGCGGCTACGAGCAGTACTTC; CDR3aa: CASSLLTSGYEQYF
j_gene: TRBJ2-7; v_gene: TRBV20-1; abundance: few; d_gene: .; CDR3nt: TGCAGTGCTTCGGACTGGAACTACGAGCAGTACTTC; CDR3aa: CSASDWNYEQYF
j_gene: TRBJ2-2; v_gene: TRBV6-2/TRBV6-3; abundance: once; d_gene: .; CDR3nt: TGTGCCAGCATAAGTCCCCAGCGGACCTTAACCGGGGAGCTGTTTTTT; CDR3aa: CASISPQRTLTGELFF
j_gene: TRBJ1-1; v_gene: TRBV5-1; abundance: few; d_gene: .; CDR3nt: TGCGCCAGCAGCTTGGAAGGTGGGCGGAACACTGAAGCTTTCTTT; CDR3aa: CASSLEGGRNTEAFF
j_gene: TRBJ2-7; v_gene: TRBV20-1; abundance: .; d_gene: .; CDR3nt: TGCAGTGCTAGAGATACATACTCCGGGATCACGAGCTCCGAGCAGTACTTC; CDR3aa: CSARDTYSGITSSEQYF
j_gene: TRBJ2-1; v_gene: TRBV20-1; abundance: many; d_gene: TRBD2; CDR3nt: TGCAGTGCTAGGTTGGCGGGGGGCCCTTGGGGTGAGCAGTTCTTC; CDR3aa: CSARLAGGPWGEQFF
j_gene: TRBJ2-5; v_gene: TRBV20-1; abundance: few; d_gene: .; CDR3nt: TGCAGTGCTAGAGACGATTGGGGCGTTGGGTACCAAGAGACCCAGTACTTC; CDR3aa: CSARDDWGVGYQETQYF
j_gene: TRBJ1-3; v_gene: TRBV20-1; abundance: .; d_gene: .; CDR3nt: TGCAGTGCTCGAACTCAAAGAAACACCATATATTTT; CDR3aa: CSARTQRNTIYF
j_gene: TRBJ2-3; v_gene: TRBV7-2; abundance: many; d_gene: .; CDR3nt: TGTGCCAGCAGCTTAGAGGGCACTAATACGCAGTATTTT; CDR3aa: CASSLEGTNTQYF
j_gene: TRBJ2-3; v_gene: TRBV9; abundance: few; d_gene: TRBD1; CDR3nt: TGTGCCAGCAGCGTAGGTCACAGGGGCATAGGAGATACGCAGTATTTT; CDR3aa: CASSVGHRGIGDTQYF
j_gene: TRBJ1-2; v_gene: TRBV27; abundance: few; d_gene: TRBD1; CDR3nt: TGTGCCAGCAGTTTTAGGGGAACAGGGGGTACGGACTATGGCTACACCTTC; CDR3aa: CASSFRGTGGTDYGYTF
j_gene: TRBJ2-3; v_gene: TRBV3-1; abundance: .; d_gene: .; CDR3nt: TGTGTCAGCAGCCAAGGAGTCGGGACTCGCGTTTTCACAGATACGCAGTATTTT; CDR3aa: CVSSQGVGTRVFTDTQYF
j_gene: TRBJ1-4; v_gene: TRBV3-1; abundance: .; d_gene: .; CDR3nt: TGTGCCAGCAGCCCGGACACCCATGAAAAACTGTTTTTT; CDR3aa: CASSPDTHEKLFF
j_gene: TRBJ2-3; v_gene: TRBV10-3; abundance: .; d_gene: .; CDR3nt: TGTGCCATCGGATCTTTAGATACGCAGTATTTT; CDR3aa: CAIGSLDTQYF
j_gene: TRBJ2-1; v_gene: TRBV28; abundance: few; d_gene: .; CDR3nt: TGTGCCAGCAGTTCGAGACACCCGGTCAAGAATGAGCAGTTCTTC; CDR3aa: CASSSRHPVKNEQFF
j_gene: TRBJ2-4; v_gene: TRBV2; abundance: .; d_gene: .; CDR3nt: TGTGCCAGCAGCGCGGTACTGGCTCAAGCCAAAAACATTCAGTACTTC; CDR3aa: CASSAVLAQAKNIQYF
j_gene: TRBJ2-1; v_gene: TRBV14; abundance: .; d_gene: TRBD2; CDR3nt: TGTGCCAGCAGCCATCGAAGGCCGGGACTAGCGGGAGGTGGTGAGCAGTTCTTC; CDR3aa: CASSHRRPGLAGGGEQFF
j_gene: TRBJ2-3; v_gene: TRBV20-1; abundance: few; d_gene: .; CDR3nt: TGCAGTGCTAGCGGGCCGAGCACAGATACGCAGTATTTT; CDR3aa: CSASGPSTDTQYF
j_gene: TRBJ2-3; v_gene: TRBV5-1; abundance: few; d_gene: TRBD2; CDR3nt: TGCGCCAGCAGCTGGGCTAGCGGGGGGGCGACAGATACGCAGTATTTT; CDR3aa: CASSWASGGATDTQYF